Listed below are T cell receptor beta chains from one sample, sequenced in a study of control samples from healthy donors and cancer patients. Sequencing used immunoSEQ multiplex PCR; TCRdb keeps in-frame clones, though not all of them. In the table there are tens of thousands of clones, almost 90% of which are singletons. Input material: PBMCs. The receptors here all came from a man aged 55 to 70 with colorectal cancer. CDR3s include the opening cysteine and the closing phenylalanine or tryptophan. Fields, in order: J gene, V gene, D gene, clone size, CDR3 protein, CDR3 DNA. D genes are given only for firm matches. The listing skips clone size in some rows; elsewhere it reads once, few, many or a size class.

TRBJ2-1 | TRBV2 | TRBD1 | NA | CASSVGQGFYNEQFF | TGTGCCAGCAGTGTGGGACAGGGATTCTACAATGAGCAGTTCTTC
TRBJ2-5 | TRBV28 | NA | NA | CASRGRQTQYF | TGTGCCAGCAGGGGACGACAGACCCAGTACTTC
TRBJ2-2 | TRBV6-1 | TRBD2 | NA | CASTLRGGNTGELFF | TGTGCCAGCACCCTACGGGGGGGTAACACCGGGGAGCTGTTTTTT
TRBJ1-2 | TRBV6-5 | NA | NA | CASSYDQGFYGYTF | TGTGCCAGCAGTTACGATCAGGGATTCTACGGCTACACCTTC
TRBJ1-1 | TRBV3-1/TRBV3-2 | TRBD1 | NA | CASSLSGQGLTEAFF | TGTGCCAGCAGCCTATCAGGACAGGGCCTCACTGAAGCTTTCTTT
TRBJ1-1 | TRBV7-5 | NA | once | CARSSRRVVTEAFF | TGTGCCAGAAGCTCTCGCCGGGTGGTCACTGAAGCTTTCTTT
TRBJ2-1 | TRBV2 | TRBD1 | NA | CASSDRQGSFSYNEQFF | TGTGCCAGCAGTGATCGACAGGGTTCCTTCTCCTACAATGAGCAGTTCTTC
TRBJ2-3 | TRBV5-4 | NA | NA | CASSATSKTPDTQYF | TGTGCCAGCAGCGCGACTAGTAAAACCCCCGATACGCAGTATTTT
TRBJ2-7 | TRBV3-1/TRBV3-2 | NA | NA | CASSQDSVRAGEQYF | TGTGCCAGCAGCCAAGACTCGGTCAGGGCAGGGGAGCAGTACTTC
TRBJ1-6 | TRBV19 | TRBD1 | NA | CASSWAGGYNSPLHF | TGTGCCAGTAGTTGGGCAGGGGGGTATAATTCACCCCTCCACTTT
TRBJ2-3 | TRBV2 | NA | NA | CASKNDRHTDTQYF | TGTGCCAGCAAAAACGACAGGCACACAGATACGCAGTATTTT
TRBJ1-4 | TRBV27 | NA | once | CASRDHSATNEKLFF | TGTGCCAGCAGGGACCACAGCGCAACTAATGAAAAACTGTTTTTT
TRBJ1-4 | TRBV5-6 | NA | few | CASSLGANEKLFF | TGTGCCAGCAGCTTGGGGGCTAATGAAAAACTGTTTTTT
TRBJ2-1 | TRBV7-8 | TRBD2 | NA | CASSLAQRGTYNEQFF | TGTGCCAGCAGCTTAGCGCAGCGGGGGACCTACAATGAGCAGTTCTTC
TRBJ1-5 | TRBV4-2 | TRBD1 | few | CASSQAPGDRANQPQHF | TGTGCCAGCAGCCAAGCCCCGGGGGACAGGGCCAATCAGCCCCAGCATTTT
TRBJ2-7 | TRBV19 | TRBD1 | NA | CASVGQGLEQYF | TGTGCCAGCGTGGGACAGGGCTTGGAGCAGTACTTC
TRBJ2-3 | TRBV7-2 | TRBD1 | NA | CASSTGDRLRTDTQYF | TGTGCCAGCAGCACGGGGGACAGGCTGAGGACAGATACGCAGTATTTT
TRBJ1-2 | TRBV5-4 | TRBD1 | NA | CASSPGGQGTYGYTF | TGTGCCAGCAGCCCCGGGGGACAGGGGACCTATGGCTACACCTTC
TRBJ2-2 | TRBV9 | NA | NA | CASSVDFGGELFF | TGTGCCAGCAGCGTAGATTTTGGCGGGGAGCTGTTTTTT
TRBJ2-2 | TRBV5-1 | NA | once | CASSPDPNTGELFF | TGCGCCAGCAGCCCCGACCCGAACACCGGGGAGCTGTTTTTT
TRBJ2-2 | TRBV11-2 | NA | NA | CASSPALIGELFF | TGTGCCAGCAGCCCGGCTTTAATCGGGGAGCTGTTTTTT
TRBJ1-6 | TRBV9 | TRBD1 | NA | CASSPKSDRASSPLHF | TGTGCCAGCAGCCCTAAGTCCGACAGGGCGAGCTCACCCCTCCACTTT
TRBJ2-3 | TRBV10-2 | TRBD2 | once | CASKPSGGDTDTQYF | TGCGCCAGCAAGCCTAGCGGGGGGGACACAGATACGCAGTATTTT
TRBJ1-1 | TRBV29-1 | TRBD1 | NA | CSAGQGRQVGAFF | TGCAGCGCGGGACAGGGTCGCCAAGTCGGAGCTTTCTTT
TRBJ1-1 | TRBV10-1 | NA | few | CASSAASGLSANTEAFF | TGCGCCAGCAGCGCCGCCTCCGGACTTTCGGCGAACACTGAAGCTTTCTTT
TRBJ2-7 | TRBV5-1 | TRBD1 | NA | CASSQGTGSYEQYF | TGCGCCAGCAGCCAAGGGACAGGATCCTACGAGCAGTACTTC
TRBJ1-2 | TRBV6-4 | NA | NA | CASSPGRLNYGYTF | TGTGCCAGCAGCCCGGGACGCCTTAACTATGGCTACACCTTC
TRBJ1-6 | TRBV6-5 | NA | NA | CASSPRGERGPLHF | TGTGCCAGCAGCCCCCGGGGGGAACGAGGGCCCCTCCACTTT
TRBJ2-1 | TRBV29-1 | NA | once | CSVGWGRRNEQFF | TGCAGCGTTGGGTGGGGTAGACGTAATGAGCAGTTCTTC
TRBJ1-3 | TRBV19 | NA | NA | CASRPQGNGNTIYF | TGTGCCAGTAGGCCTCAGGGAAATGGAAACACCATATATTTT
TRBJ2-5 | TRBV6-1 | TRBD1 | NA | CASSEAPGTGVETQYF | TGTGCCAGCAGTGAAGCCCCCGGGACAGGGGTAGAGACCCAGTACTTC
TRBJ2-5 | TRBV5-6 | NA | NA | CASTVAGRAPVETQYF | TGTGCCAGCACGGTCGCAGGTCGCGCCCCGGTAGAGACCCAGTACTTC
TRBJ2-3 | TRBV13 | NA | NA | CASSLGMGTDTQYF | TGTGCCAGCAGCTTAGGGATGGGGACAGATACGCAGTATTTT
TRBJ2-2 | TRBV5-4 | TRBD2 | NA | CASSFGSGINTGELFF | TGTGCCAGCAGCTTCGGTAGCGGGATTAACACCGGGGAGCTGTTTTTT
TRBJ1-5 | TRBV6-5 | NA | few | CASSMDRGQAQHF | TGTGCCAGCAGCATGGACCGCGGCCAGGCCCAGCATTTT
TRBJ2-1 | TRBV18 | NA | NA | CASSPTGEGSYNEQFF | TGTGCCAGCTCGCCGACAGGGGAGGGGAGTTACAATGAGCAGTTCTTC
TRBJ2-5 | TRBV15 | NA | NA | CATSRDRVGTQYF | TGTGCCACCAGCAGAGACAGGGTGGGGACCCAGTACTTC
TRBJ2-7 | TRBV2 | TRBD1 | NA | CASRGNRGRGEGEQYF | TGTGCCAGTCGAGGAAACAGGGGGCGCGGCGAGGGCGAGCAGTACTTC
TRBJ2-2 | TRBV2 | NA | NA | CASTSGAVGTGELFF | TGTGCCAGCACTTCAGGGGCAGTTGGCACCGGGGAGCTGTTTTTT
TRBJ2-1 | TRBV5-1 | NA | NA | CASSLEVNEQFF | TGCGCCAGCAGCTTGGAAGTCAATGAGCAGTTCTTC
TRBJ2-1 | TRBV6-5 | NA | NA | CASSRGYNEQFF | TGTGCCAGCAGCCGGGGGTACAATGAGCAGTTCTTC
TRBJ1-4 | TRBV7-9 | TRBD1 | NA | CASSTTGGPNEKLFF | TGTGCCAGCAGCACTACAGGGGGTCCTAATGAAAAACTGTTTTTT
TRBJ1-3 | TRBV6-2/TRBV6-3 | NA | NA | CASSYKGPSGNTIYF | TGTGCCAGCAGTTACAAAGGGCCAAGTGGAAACACCATATATTTT
TRBJ1-2 | TRBV2 | NA | once | CASSEEANYGYTF | TGTGCCAGCAGTGAGGAGGCTAACTATGGCTACACCTTC
TRBJ1-6 | TRBV7-2 | NA | NA | CASSSTPRPLEGLPLHF | TGTGCCAGCAGCTCCACCCCCAGACCTTTAGAGGGGTTACCCCTCCACTTT
TRBJ2-7 | TRBV2 | TRBD1 | NA | CASSTGNEQYF | TGTGCCAGCTCGACAGGGAACGAGCAGTACTTC
TRBJ2-4 | TRBV7-2 | NA | NA | CASSPRRAKNIQYF | TGTGCCAGCAGCCCCAGAAGAGCCAAAAACATTCAGTACTTC
TRBJ1-4 | TRBV4-3 | NA | once | CASSQDPVAPSNEKLFF | TGCGCCAGCAGCCAAGATCCGGTCGCCCCTTCAAATGAAAAACTGTTTTTT